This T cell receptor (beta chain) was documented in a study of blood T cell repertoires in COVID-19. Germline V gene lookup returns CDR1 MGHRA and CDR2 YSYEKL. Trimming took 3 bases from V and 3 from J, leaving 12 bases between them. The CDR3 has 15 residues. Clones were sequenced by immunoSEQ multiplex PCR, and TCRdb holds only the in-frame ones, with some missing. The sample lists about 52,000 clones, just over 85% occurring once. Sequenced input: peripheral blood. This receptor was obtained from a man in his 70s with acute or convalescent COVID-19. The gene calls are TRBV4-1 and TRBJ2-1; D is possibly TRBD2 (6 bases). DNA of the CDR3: TGCGCCAGCAGCCAGCCCGGGACTCGCTACAATGAGCAGTTCTTC. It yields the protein CASSQPGTRYNEQFF.